Below are 3 T cell receptor beta chains sequenced from a single sample in a study of cytotoxic CD8 clonotypes in ibrutinib-treated CLL. Assay: immunoSEQ multiplex PCR; the TCRdb copy retains only in-frame clones and omits some. The data show tens of thousands of clones, approximately 80% seen once. This material consisted of PBMCs, taken at disease progression, from a patient treated with ibrutinib. The receptors originated from a human donor with chronic lymphocytic leukemia.

The table lists this clone with a few counts. Sequence at one end of the junction differs from germline and may be a read error. The chain links TRBV19 to TRBJ2-2; D unclear. CDR3 size: 14 residues. The V gene's germline CDR1 is LNHDA and CDR2 SQIVND (reference sequence). Here the CDR3 reads CASSISENAGELFF. As DNA, the CDR3 is TGTGCCAGTAGTATATCCGAGAACGCCGGGGAGCTGTTTTTT.

V and J are TRBV5-1 and TRBJ1-1; TRBD1 is a possible D gene (6 bases). The CDR3 sequence is 14 residues long. From germline, CDR1 is SGHRS and CDR2 YFSETQ. V was pared by 0 bases and J by 1 base, with 7 bases between. CDR3 coding DNA: TGCGCCAGCAGCTTGGAAGGGGGGAACACTGAAGCTTTCTTT. This encodes CASSLEGGNTEAFF.

The chain links TRBV2 to TRBJ2-7, with D possibly TRBD2 on 6 matching bases. The CDR3 runs to 14 residues. Per the germline V gene, CDR1 is SNHLY and CDR2 is FYNNEI. The V gene lost 10 bases and the J gene lost 0 bases, with 16 bases spanning the gap. The CDR3 coding sequence is TGTGCCACCCGGTTTCGGACTAACTCCTACGAGCAGTACTTC. Its translation is CATRFRTNSYEQYF. The whole variable domain, remainder taken from reference TRBV2 and TRBJ2-7, is EPEVTQTPSHQVTQMGQEVILRCVPISNHLYFYWYRQILGQKVEFLVSFYNNEISEKSEIFDDQFSVERPDGSNFTLKIRSTKLEDSAMYFCATRFRTNSYEQYFGPGTRLTVT.